Described below is a single T cell receptor beta chain sequence and its context. Its matching antigen is unknown. The CDR3 contains 15 residues. The ends were cut back, 5 bases at V and 4 bases at J, with 17 bases in the middle. Germline values: CDR1 SEHNR, CDR2 FQNEAQ (reference sequence). Treatment in this sample: roughly 20 received Ad26.COV2.S at low or high dose, single or two shots; roughly 5 received placebo; per-sample allocation not given. Specimens were obtained on day 63 following the first vaccine or placebo injection. The table came from immunoSEQ multiplex PCR; TCRdb's copy has only in-frame clones and leaves some out. The profile shows approximately 360,000 clones, about 80% of them singletons. This entry belongs to a study of Ad26.COV2.S vaccination and SARS-CoV-2 variants. Overall study: Participants got Ad26.COV2.S intramuscularly, once or twice 56 days apart.

Findings and caveats of the study: Reported findings describe substantial breadth in spike-specific CD8+ and CD4+ T cell responses following vaccination. Spike-specific TCR breadth ran higher among vaccine recipients than placebo recipients.

The receptor was isolated from a person between 18 and 65 years old who received the Ad26.COV2.S COVID-19 vaccine or a placebo. The source was peripheral blood, collected in a trial of Ad26.COV2.S vaccine versus placebo. The V call is TRBV7-9, the J call TRBJ1-2; D not resolved. The DNA for the CDR3 is TGTGCCAGCAGCCCCCCGGGCGGATGGACCTATGGCTACACCTTC. It codes for CASSPPGGWTYGYTF.